A single T cell receptor (beta chain) is shown here with its context. Its antigen remains unidentified. This specimen belongs to a study of lymphopenia after photon versus proton radiotherapy. Study outcomes and limitations: Post-nadir diversity loss with photons came from oligoclonal expansion, particularly CD8+ Temra cells.

This CDR3 comprises 15 residues. Germline CDR1 MGHDK, CDR2 SYGVNS. Trimming shortened V by 8 bases and J by 0 bases, and 15 bases separated the two germline ends. The assay was immunoSEQ multiplex PCR, and TCRdb's table has in-frame clones only and misses some. Here the sample spans 50,000 to 65,000 clones, about 90% being singletons. Specimen: peripheral blood, collected from a patient treated with proton-based radiotherapy. The sequence came from a man of 80 years or more with esophageal cancer. The rearrangement joins TRBV25-1 to TRBJ2-3; the D is unclear. CDR3 coding DNA: TGTGCCAGCGCCCCCCCAGGCCTTAGCACAGATACGCAGTATTTT. It encodes CASAPPGLSTDTQYF. Using reference TRBV25-1 and TRBJ2-3 for the parts outside the CDR3, the full variable domain is EADIYQTPRYLVIGTGKKITLECSQTMGHDKMYWYQQDPGMELHLIHYSYGVNSTEKGDLSSESTVSRIRTEHFPLTLESARPSHTSQYLCASAPPGLSTDTQYFGPGTRLTVL.